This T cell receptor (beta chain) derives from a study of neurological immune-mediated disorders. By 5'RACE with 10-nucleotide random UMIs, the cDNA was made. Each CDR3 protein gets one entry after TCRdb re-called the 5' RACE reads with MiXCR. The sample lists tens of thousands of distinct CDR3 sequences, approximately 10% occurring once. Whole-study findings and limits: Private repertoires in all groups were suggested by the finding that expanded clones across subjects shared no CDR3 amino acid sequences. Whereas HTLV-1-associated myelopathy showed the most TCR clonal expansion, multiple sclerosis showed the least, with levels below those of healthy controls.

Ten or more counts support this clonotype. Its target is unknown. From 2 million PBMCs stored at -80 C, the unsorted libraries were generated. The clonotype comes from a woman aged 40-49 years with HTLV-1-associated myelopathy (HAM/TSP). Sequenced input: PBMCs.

CDR3 DNA: TGTGCCACCAGTGATGGCGGAGACAATGAGCAGTTCTTC. The encoded protein is CATSDGGDNEQFF. The chain joins TRBV24-1 to TRBJ2-1; D gene unclear. V was cut by 3 bases and J by 5 bases, with 7 bases left in between. This CDR3 region has 13 residues. Looked up from germline, CDR1 is KGHDR and CDR2 is SFDVKD.